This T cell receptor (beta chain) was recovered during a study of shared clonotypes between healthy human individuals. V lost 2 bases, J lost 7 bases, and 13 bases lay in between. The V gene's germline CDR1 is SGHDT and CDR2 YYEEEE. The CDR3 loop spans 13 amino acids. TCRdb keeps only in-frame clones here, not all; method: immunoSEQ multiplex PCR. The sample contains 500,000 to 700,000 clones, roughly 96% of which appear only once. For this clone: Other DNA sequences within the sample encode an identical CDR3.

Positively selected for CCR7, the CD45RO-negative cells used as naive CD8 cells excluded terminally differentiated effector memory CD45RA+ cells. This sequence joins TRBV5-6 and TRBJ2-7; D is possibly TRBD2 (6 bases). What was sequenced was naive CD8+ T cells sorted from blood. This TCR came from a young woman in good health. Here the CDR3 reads CASSFGTGGEQYF. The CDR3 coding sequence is TGTGCCAGCAGCTTCGGGACCGGAGGGGAGCAGTACTTC.